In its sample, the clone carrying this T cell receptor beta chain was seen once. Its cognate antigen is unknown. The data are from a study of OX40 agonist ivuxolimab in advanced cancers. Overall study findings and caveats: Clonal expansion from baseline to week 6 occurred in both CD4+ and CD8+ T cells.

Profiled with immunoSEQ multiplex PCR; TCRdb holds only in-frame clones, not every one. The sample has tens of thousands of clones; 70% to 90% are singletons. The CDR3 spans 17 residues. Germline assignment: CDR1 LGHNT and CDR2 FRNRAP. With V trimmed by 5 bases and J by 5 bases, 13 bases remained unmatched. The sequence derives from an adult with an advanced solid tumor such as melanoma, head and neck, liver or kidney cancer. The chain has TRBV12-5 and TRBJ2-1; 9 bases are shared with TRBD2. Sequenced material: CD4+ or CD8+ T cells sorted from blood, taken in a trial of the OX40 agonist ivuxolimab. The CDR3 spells CASGGNSAGGPNNEQFF. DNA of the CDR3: TGTGCTAGTGGTGGGAACTCTGCGGGAGGGCCGAACAATGAGCAGTTCTTC.